Each of the 16 T cell receptor beta chains below was sequenced from the same sample in a study of blood T cell repertoires in COVID-19. Only in-frame clones appear in the TCRdb table, and some are missing; sequencing was by immunoSEQ multiplex PCR. Among some 73,000 clones listed, 82% were seen once. The sample consisted of peripheral blood. These receptors were obtained from a woman aged 55-70 years with acute or convalescent COVID-19.

The CDR3, as DNA: TGTGCCAGCAGCTTGGATTTCACTGGTTCCGTCTACGAGCAGTACTTC. Residues: CASSLDFTGSVYEQYF. The rearrangement uses TRBV5-6 and TRBJ2-7; unclear D gene. Per germline, CDR1 SGHDT and CDR2 YYEEEE. V was shortened by 0 bases and J by 3 bases, with 16 bases between the two germline ends. This CDR3 is built from 16 residues.

This clone has a single count. The rearrangement joins TRBV13 to TRBJ1-4; D is uncertain. This CDR3 is 18 amino acids long. Germline V CDR1 and CDR2: PRHDT, FYEKMQ (reference sequence). Trimming left V 2 bases short and J 3 bases short, with 19 bases between. The CDR3 region is CASSLWNNRGTANEKLFF. The CDR3 DNA reads as TGTGCCAGCAGCTTATGGAATAATCGGGGAACCGCTAATGAAAAACTGTTTTTT.

This clone was observed a few times. The CDR3 loop is CASSSDRGYNEQFF. For the CDR3, the DNA is TGTGCCAGCAGTTCGGACAGGGGATACAATGAGCAGTTCTTC. This chain connects TRBV27 to TRBJ2-1; 9 nucleotides match TRBD1. The CDR3 contains 14 residues. V lost 4 bases, J lost 4 bases, and 2 bases stayed unmatched. Germline CDR1 MNHEY, CDR2 SMNVEV (reference sequence).

The CDR3 DNA follows: TGCAGTGCTAGTTCCATTGAGGGGAGGGTTAATTCCTACGAGCAGTACTTC. Residues: CSASSIEGRVNSYEQYF. This sequence joins TRBV20-1 and TRBJ2-7; 7 nucleotides line up with TRBD2. Germline CDR1 DFQATT, CDR2 SNEGSKA (reference sequence). J was trimmed by 1 base and V by 3 bases; bases with no gene match: 15. The CDR3 has 17 amino acids.

The chain has TRBV18 and TRBJ2-1; TRBD2 is a possible D gene (6 bases). The CDR3 has 15 residues. CDR1 is KGHSH and CDR2 is LQKENI in the germline V gene. The V end lost 3 bases, the J end lost 0 bases, and 9 bases lay between the germline ends. For the CDR3, the DNA is TGTGCCAGCTCACCGGGACTGAACTCCTACAATGAGCAGTTCTTC. Amino acids: CASSPGLNSYNEQFF.

Comments on this clone: Since a much larger clone is just one base distant, this may be a read error. The gene calls are TRBV2 and TRBJ1-1; D might be TRBD1 (6 bases). The CDR3 extends over 13 amino acids. CDR1 and CDR2 from the germline V gene are SNHLY and FYNNEI. The V end was cut by 5 bases, the J end by 1 base, with 8 bases between. Here the CDR3 reads CASSRQENTEAFF. The CDR3, as DNA: TGTGCCAGCAGTAGACAGGAGAACACTGAAGCTTTCTTT.

This chain joins TRBV19 and TRBJ2-7, with a weak D call TRBD2 (5 bases). Trimming cost V 8 bases and J 2 bases, with 16 bases left between them. The CDR3 is 14 residues long. The germline V gene encodes CDR1 LNHDA and CDR2 SQIVND (reference sequence). The CDR3 protein is CASRGLGSTYEQYF. The CDR3, as DNA: TGTGCCAGTCGTGGACTGGGCTCAACCTACGAGCAGTACTTC.

This clone was counted a few times. The J gene is TRBJ1-2, the V gene TRBV20-1; tentative D call: TRBD1 (5 bases). Trimming stripped 3 bases from V and 1 base from J, with 15 bases between. CDR3 length: 15 amino acids. Germline CDR1 DFQATT, CDR2 SNEGSKA (reference sequence). This CDR3 is CSASQGQSNNYGYTF. CDR3 nucleotide sequence: TGCAGTGCTAGTCAGGGCCAGAGTAATAACTATGGCTACACCTTC.

The CDR3 region has the DNA TGTGCCAGCAGCCCTGGACAGGGGACTTATGGCTACACCTTC. This encodes CASSPGQGTYGYTF. V gene TRBV5-6 combines with J gene TRBJ1-2; 9 nucleotides match TRBD1. This CDR3 is built from 14 residues. Germline V CDR1 and CDR2: SGHDT, YYEEEE. V gave up 4 bases and J gave up 5 bases; unmatched junction bases: 6.

In this sample, this clone turned up once. The V gene is TRBV28, the J gene TRBJ1-6; 7 positions agree with TRBD1. The CDR3 length is 13 residues. CDR1 is MDHEN, CDR2 SYDVKM, per germline. V was clipped by 7 bases and J by 6 bases; unmatched bases: 3. The CDR3 DNA is TGTGCCAGCAATACAGGGGCTAATTCACCCCTCCACTTT. Its translation is CASNTGANSPLHF.

The V call is TRBV27, the J call TRBJ2-1, with D possibly TRBD2 on 5 matching bases. In germline, CDR1 is MNHEY, CDR2 SMNVEV (reference sequence). The CDR3 has 15 amino acids. V dropped 6 bases and J dropped 1 base, with 13 bases sitting between them. The CDR3 coding sequence is TGTGCCAGCAGGCCCCTGGGGAGTTCCTACAATGAGCAGTTCTTC. Its protein product is CASRPLGSSYNEQFF.

This sequence joins TRBV2 and TRBJ1-1, with TRBD1 as a possible D gene (6 bases). The CDR3 runs to 11 residues. The V end lost 7 bases, the J end lost 7 bases, and 10 bases lay between the germline ends. Germline V gives CDR1 SNHLY, CDR2 FYNNEI. The CDR3 nucleotides read TGTGCCAGCACTCTCAGGGGTGAAGCTTTCTTT. This sequence encodes CASTLRGEAFF. Together with reference TRBV2 and TRBJ1-1, the CDR3 gives the full variable domain: EPEVTQTPSHQVTQMGQEVILRCVPISNHLYFYWYRQILGQKVEFLVSFYNNEISEKSEIFDDQFSVERPDGSNFTLKIRSTKLEDSAMYFCASTLRGEAFFGQGTRLTVV.

CDR3 sequence reads: CASSLAGTYSNQPQHF. CDR3 DNA sequence: TGTGCCAGCAGCTTAGCGGGGACTTATAGCAATCAGCCCCAGCATTTT. The gene calls are TRBV7-9 and TRBJ1-5; possible D gene TRBD1, 5 bases. Per the germline V gene, CDR1 is SEHNR and CDR2 is FQNEAQ (reference sequence). V dropped 0 bases and J dropped 0 bases, with 9 bases sitting between them. This CDR3 is built from 16 residues.

The sample holds one count of this clone. The chain has TRBV19 and TRBJ2-2; 10 bases agree with TRBD1. The CDR3 runs 16 residues. In germline, CDR1 is LNHDA, CDR2 SQIVND (reference sequence). V shed 3 bases, J shed 7 bases, and the junction held 8 bases outside the gene matches. CDR3 loop: CASSMMGQGLVGELFF. The DNA of the CDR3 is TGTGCCAGTAGTATGATGGGACAGGGGCTGGTCGGGGAGCTGTTTTTT.

This chain joins TRBV15 and TRBJ1-2; the D gene is possibly TRBD1 (5 bases). Trimming took off 4 bases at V and 3 bases at J, with 15 bases between the two ends. This CDR3 contains 15 residues. CDR1 and CDR2 from the germline V gene are LNHNV and YYDKDF (reference sequence). The chain's CDR3 is CATSKPQTGYYGYTF. In nucleotides, the CDR3 is TGTGCCACCAGCAAACCACAAACAGGTTACTATGGCTACACCTTC.

This chain joins TRBV27 and TRBJ2-7; D gene ambiguous. The V gene lost 5 bases and the J gene lost 1 base, with 9 bases spanning the gap. The CDR3 has 13 residues. Per the germline V gene, CDR1 is MNHEY and CDR2 is SMNVEV (reference sequence). This CDR3 is CASSPYYSYEQYF. CDR3 nucleotide sequence: TGTGCCAGCAGTCCTTATTATTCCTACGAGCAGTACTTC.